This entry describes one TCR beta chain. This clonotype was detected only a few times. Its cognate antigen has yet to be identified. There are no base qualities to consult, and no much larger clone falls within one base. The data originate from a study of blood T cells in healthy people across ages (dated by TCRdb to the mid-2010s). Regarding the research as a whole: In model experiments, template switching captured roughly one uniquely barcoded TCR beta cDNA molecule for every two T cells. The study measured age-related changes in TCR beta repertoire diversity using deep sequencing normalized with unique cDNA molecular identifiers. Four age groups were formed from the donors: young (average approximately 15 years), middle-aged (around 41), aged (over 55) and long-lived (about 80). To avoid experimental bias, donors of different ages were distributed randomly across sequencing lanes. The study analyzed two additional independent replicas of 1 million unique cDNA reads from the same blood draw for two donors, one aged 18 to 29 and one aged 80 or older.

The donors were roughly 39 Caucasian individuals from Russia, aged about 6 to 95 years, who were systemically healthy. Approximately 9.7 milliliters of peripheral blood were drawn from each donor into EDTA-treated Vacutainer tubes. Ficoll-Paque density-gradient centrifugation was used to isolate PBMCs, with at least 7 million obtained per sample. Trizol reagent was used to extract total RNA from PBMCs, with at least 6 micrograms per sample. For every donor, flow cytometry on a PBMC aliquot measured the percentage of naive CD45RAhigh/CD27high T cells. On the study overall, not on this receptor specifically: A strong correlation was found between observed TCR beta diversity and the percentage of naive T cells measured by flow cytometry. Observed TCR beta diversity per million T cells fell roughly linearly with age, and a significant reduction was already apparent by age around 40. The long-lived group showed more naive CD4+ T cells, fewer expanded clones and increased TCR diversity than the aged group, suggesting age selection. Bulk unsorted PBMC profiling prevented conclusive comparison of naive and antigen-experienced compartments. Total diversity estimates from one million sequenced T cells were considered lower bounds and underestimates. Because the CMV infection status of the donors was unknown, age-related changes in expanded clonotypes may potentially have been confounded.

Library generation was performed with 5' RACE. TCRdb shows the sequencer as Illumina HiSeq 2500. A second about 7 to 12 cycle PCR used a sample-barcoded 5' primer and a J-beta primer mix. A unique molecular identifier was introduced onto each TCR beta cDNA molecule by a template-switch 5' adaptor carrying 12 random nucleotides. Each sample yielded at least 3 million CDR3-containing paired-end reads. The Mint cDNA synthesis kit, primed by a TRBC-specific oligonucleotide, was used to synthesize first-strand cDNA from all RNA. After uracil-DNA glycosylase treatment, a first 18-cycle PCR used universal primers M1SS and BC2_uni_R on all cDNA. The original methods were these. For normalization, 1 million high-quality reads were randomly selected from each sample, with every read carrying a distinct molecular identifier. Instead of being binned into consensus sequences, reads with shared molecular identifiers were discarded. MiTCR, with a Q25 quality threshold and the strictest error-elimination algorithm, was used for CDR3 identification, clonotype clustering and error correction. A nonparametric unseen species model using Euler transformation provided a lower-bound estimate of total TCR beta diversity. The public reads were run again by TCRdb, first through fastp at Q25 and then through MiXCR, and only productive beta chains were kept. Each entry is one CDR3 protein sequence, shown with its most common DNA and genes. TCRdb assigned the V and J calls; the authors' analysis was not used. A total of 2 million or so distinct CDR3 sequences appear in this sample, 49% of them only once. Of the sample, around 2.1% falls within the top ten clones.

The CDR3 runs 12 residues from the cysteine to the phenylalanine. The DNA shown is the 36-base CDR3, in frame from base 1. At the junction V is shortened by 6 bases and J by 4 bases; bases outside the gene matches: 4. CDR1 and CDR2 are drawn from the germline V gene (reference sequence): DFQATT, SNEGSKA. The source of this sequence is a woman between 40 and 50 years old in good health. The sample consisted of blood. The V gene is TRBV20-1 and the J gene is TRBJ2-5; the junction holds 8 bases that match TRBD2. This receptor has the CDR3 CSADGGGETQYF. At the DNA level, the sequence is TGCAGTGCCGACGGGGGGGGAGAGACCCAGTACTTC.